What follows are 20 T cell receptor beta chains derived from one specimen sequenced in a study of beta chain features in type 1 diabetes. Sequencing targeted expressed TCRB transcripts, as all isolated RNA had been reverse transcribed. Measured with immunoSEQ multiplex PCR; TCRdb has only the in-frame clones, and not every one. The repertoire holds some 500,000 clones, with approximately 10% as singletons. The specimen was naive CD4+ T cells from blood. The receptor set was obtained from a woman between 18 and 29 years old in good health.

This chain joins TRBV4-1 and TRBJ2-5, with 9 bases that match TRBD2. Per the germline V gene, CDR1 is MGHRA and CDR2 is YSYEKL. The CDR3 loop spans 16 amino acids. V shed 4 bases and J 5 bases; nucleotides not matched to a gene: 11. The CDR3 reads CASSLLPSRGGETQYF. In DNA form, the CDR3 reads TGCGCCAGCAGCCTCCTTCCCTCGCGGGGGGGGGAGACCCAGTACTTC.

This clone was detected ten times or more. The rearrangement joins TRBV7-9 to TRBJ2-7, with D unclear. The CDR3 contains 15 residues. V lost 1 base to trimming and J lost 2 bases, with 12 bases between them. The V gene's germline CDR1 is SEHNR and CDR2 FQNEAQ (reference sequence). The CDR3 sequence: CASSLGADPPYEQYF. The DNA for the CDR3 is TGTGCCAGCAGCTTAGGGGCGGATCCTCCCTACGAGCAGTACTTC.

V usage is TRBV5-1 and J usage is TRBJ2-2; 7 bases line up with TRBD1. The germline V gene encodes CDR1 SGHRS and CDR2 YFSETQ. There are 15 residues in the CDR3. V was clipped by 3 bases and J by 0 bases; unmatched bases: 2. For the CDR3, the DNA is TGCGCCAGCAGCTCCGGGACAGCGAACACCGGGGAGCTGTTTTTT. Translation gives CASSSGTANTGELFF.

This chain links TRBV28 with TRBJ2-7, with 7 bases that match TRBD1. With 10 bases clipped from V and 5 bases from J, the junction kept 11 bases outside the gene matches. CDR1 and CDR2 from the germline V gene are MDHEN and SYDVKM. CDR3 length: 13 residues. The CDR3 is CATRQGVSHEQYV. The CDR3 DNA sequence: TGTGCCACCAGACAGGGAGTTAGCCACGAGCAGTACGTC.

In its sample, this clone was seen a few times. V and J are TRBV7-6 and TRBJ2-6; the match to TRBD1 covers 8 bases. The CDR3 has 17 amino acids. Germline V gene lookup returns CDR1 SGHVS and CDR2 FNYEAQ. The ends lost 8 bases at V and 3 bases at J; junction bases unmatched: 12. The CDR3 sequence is CASHLRTGNFGANVLTF. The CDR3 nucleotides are TGTGCCAGCCACCTAAGGACAGGGAACTTTGGGGCCAACGTCCTGACTTTC.

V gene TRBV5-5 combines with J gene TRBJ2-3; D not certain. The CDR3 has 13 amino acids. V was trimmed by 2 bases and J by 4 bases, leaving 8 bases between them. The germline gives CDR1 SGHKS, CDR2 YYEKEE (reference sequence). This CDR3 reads CASSLLAADTQYF. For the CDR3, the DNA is TGTGCCAGCAGCTTACTTGCGGCAGATACGCAGTATTTT.

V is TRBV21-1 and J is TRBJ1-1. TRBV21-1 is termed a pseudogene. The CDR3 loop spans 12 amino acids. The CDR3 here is CASSKEGRGGFF. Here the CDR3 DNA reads TGTGCCAGCAGCAAAGAGGGCAGAGGAGGATTTTTT.

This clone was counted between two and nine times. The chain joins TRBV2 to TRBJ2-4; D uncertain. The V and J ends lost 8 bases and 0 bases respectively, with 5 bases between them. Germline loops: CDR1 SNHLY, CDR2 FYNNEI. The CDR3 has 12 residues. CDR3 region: CASGVAKNIQYF. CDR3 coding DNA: TGTGCCAGCGGGGTAGCCAAAAACATTCAGTACTTC.

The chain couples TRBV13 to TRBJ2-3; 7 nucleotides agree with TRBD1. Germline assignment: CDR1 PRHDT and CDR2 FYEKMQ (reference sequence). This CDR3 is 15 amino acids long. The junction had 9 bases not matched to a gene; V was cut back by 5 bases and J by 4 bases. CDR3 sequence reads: CASSVSPTGADTQYF. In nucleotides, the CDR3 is TGTGCCAGCAGCGTCTCCCCTACAGGGGCAGATACGCAGTATTTT.

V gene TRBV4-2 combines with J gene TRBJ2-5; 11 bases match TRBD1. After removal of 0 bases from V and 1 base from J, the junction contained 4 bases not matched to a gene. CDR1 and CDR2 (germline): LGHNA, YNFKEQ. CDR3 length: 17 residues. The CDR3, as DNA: TGTGCCAGCAGCCAAGATCGCGGGACAGGGGGCCAAGAGACCCAGTACTTC. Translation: CASSQDRGTGGQETQYF.

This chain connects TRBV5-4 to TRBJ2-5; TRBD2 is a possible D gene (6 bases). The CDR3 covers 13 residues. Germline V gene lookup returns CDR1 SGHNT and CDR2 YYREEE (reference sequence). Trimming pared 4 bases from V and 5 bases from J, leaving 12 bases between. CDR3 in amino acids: CASSRGVIETQYF. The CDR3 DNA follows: TGTGCCAGCAGCCGCGGGGTAATTGAGACCCAGTACTTC.

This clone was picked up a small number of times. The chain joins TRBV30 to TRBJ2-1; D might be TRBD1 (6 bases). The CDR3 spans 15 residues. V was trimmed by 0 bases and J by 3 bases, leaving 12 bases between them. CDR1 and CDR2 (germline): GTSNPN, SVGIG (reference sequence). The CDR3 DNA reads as TGTGCCTGGAGTGTAGGCGGCAGGGGCTACAATGAGCAGTTCTTC. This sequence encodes CAWSVGGRGYNEQFF.

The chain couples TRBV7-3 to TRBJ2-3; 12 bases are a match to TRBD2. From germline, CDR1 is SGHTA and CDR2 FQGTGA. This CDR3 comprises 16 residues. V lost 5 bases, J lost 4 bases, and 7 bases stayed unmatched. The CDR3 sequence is CASSTGLAGFSDTQYF. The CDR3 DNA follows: TGTGCCAGCAGCACCGGACTAGCGGGGTTTTCAGATACGCAGTATTTT.

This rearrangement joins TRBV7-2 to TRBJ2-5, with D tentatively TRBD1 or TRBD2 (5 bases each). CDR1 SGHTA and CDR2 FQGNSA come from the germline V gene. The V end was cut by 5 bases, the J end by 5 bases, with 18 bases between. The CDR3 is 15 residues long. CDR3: CASSPRLSWGETQYF. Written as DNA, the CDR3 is TGTGCCAGCAGCCCAAGACTCAGCTGGGGGGAGACCCAGTACTTC.

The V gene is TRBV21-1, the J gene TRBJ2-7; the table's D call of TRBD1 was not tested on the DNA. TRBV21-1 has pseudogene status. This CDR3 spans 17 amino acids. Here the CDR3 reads CASSKWGDRGSSYEQYF. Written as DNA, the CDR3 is TGTGCCAGCAGCAAATGGGGGGACAGGGGGTCCTCCTACGAGCAGTACTTC.

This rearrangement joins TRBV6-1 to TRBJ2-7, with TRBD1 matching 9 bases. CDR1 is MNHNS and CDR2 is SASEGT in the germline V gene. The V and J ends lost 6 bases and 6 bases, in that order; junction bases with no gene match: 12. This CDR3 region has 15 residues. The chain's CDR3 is CASRGGRGQGGEQYV. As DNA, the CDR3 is TGTGCCAGCAGGGGCGGACGGGGACAGGGAGGCGAGCAGTACGTC.

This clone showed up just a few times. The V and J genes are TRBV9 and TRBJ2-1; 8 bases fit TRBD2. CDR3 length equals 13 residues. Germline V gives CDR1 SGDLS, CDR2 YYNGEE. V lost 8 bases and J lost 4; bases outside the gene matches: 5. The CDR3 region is CASQREMYNEQFF. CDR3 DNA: TGTGCCAGTCAGCGGGAGATGTACAATGAGCAGTTCTTC.

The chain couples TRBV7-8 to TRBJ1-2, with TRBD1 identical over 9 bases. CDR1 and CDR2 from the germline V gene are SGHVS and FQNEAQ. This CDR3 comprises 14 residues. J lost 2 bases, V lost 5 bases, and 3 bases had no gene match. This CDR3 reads CASSRGTGNYGYTF. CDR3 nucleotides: TGTGCCAGCAGCCGAGGGACAGGGAACTATGGCTACACCTTC.

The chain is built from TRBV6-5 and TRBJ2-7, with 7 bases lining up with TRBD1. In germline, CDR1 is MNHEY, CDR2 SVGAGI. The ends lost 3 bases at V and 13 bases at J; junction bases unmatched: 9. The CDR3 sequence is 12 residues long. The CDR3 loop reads CASSYRTGVVYF. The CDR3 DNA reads TGTGCCAGCAGTTATCGAACAGGGGTAGTTTACTTC.

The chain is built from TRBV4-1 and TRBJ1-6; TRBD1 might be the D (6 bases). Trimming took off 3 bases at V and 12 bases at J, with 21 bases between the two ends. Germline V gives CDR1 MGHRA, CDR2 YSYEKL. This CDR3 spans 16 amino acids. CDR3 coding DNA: TGCGCCAGCAGCCAGCCCCGGGGGCGCCTCGGTGGACCCCTCCACTTT. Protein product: CASSQPRGRLGGPLHF.